This TCR beta chain is drawn from a study of tissue T cells after allogeneic stem cell transplantation. All graft-versus-host disease patients had gastrointestinal involvement and received several lines of directed therapy. Produced via immunoSEQ multiplex PCR; TCRdb's table is partial and in-frame only. The sample yields 1,000 or so clones, about 39% seen once. The germline V and J ends were trimmed by 3 bases and 0 bases, with 12 bases remaining between them. The germline CDR1 and CDR2 sequences are GTSNPN and SVGIG (reference sequence). The CDR3 has 15 amino acids. This clone was counted between two and nine times.

This receptor was obtained from a female patient between 40 and 69 years old with steroid-refractory graft-versus-host disease after an allogeneic stem cell transplant. Some T cells could come from the graft donor. The sample consisted of stomach tissue, taken at autopsy. The chain combines TRBV30 with TRBJ1-3; D may be TRBD1 (5 bases). The CDR3 here is CAWRDDSYSGNTIYF. Here the CDR3 DNA reads TGTGCCTGGAGGGATGACAGTTACTCTGGAAACACCATATATTTT.